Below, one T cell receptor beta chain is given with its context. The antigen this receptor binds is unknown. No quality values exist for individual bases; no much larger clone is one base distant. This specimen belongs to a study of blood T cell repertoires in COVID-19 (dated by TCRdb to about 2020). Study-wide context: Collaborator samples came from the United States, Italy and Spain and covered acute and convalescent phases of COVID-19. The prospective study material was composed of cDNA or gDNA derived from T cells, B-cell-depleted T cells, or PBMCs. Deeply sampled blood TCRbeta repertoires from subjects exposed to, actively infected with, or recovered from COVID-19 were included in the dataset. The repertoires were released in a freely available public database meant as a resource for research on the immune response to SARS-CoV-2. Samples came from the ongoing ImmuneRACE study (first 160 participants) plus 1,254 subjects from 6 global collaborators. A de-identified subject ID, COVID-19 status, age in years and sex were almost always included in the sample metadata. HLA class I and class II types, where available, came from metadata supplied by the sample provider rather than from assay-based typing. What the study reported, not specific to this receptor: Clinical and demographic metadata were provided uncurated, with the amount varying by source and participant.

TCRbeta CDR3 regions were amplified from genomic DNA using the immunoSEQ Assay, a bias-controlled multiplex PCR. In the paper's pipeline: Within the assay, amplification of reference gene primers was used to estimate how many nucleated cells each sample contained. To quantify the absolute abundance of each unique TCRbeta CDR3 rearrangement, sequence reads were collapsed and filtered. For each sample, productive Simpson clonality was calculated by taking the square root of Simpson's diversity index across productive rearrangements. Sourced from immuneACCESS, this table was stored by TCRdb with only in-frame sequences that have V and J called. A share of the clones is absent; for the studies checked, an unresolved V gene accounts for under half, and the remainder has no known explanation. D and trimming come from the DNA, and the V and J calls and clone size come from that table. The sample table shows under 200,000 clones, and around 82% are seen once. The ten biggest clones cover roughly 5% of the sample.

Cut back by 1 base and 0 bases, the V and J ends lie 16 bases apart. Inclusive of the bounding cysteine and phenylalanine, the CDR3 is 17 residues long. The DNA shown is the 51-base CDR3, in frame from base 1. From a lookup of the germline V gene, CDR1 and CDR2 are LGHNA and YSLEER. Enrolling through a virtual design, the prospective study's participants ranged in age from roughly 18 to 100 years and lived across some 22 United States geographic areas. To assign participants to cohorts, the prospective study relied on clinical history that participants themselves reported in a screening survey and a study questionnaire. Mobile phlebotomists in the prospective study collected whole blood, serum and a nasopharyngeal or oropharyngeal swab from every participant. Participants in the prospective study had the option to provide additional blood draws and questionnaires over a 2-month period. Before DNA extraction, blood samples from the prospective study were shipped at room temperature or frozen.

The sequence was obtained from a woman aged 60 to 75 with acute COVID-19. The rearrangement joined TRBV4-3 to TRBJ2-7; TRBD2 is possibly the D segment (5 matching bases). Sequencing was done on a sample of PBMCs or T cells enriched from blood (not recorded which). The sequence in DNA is TGCGCCAGCAGCCAAGGAGGCGGCGGGCCAAGCTCCTACGAGCAGTACTTC. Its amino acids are CASSQGGGGPSSYEQYF.